This passage covers 22 T cell receptor beta chains from one sample sequenced in a study of T cells in Graves' hyperthyroidism and ophthalmopathy. RNA transcripts provided the source from which TCR beta CDR3 regions were amplified. The HTBI set primed first-round TCR CDR3 RT-PCR. TCRdb processed the multiplex PCR reads anew with MiXCR; each CDR3 protein has one entry. This repertoire shows more than 500,000 distinct CDR3 sequences, 35% to 55% found once; its top ten account for roughly 19%. Sequencing used peripheral blood or thyroid tissue (not recorded which). Receptor source: an adult woman with Graves' disease, either hyperthyroidism or ophthalmopathy (not recorded which).

This clonotype came up many times. CDR3 sequence: CASGGLRRYEQYF. The CDR3 nucleotides are TGTGCCAGCGGAGGGCTTAGAAGATACGAGCAGTACTTC. This chain connects TRBV6-5 to TRBJ2-7; possibly TRBD2 for D (6 bases). The length of the CDR3 is 13 residues. Germline assignment: CDR1 MNHEY and CDR2 SVGAGI. The V gene lost 8 bases and the J gene lost 4 bases, with 15 bases spanning the gap.

V is TRBV20-1 and J is TRBJ1-1; TRBD1 matches 8 bases. CDR3 length: 12 residues. Germline V CDR1 and CDR2: DFQATT, SNEGSKA (reference sequence). V dropped 4 bases and J dropped 4; count of bases not matched to a gene: 2. The DNA of the CDR3 is TGCAGTGCTACCACAGGGGGCACTGAAGCTTTCTTT. Amino acids: CSATTGGTEAFF.

This clonotype came up a few times. The rearrangement links TRBV7-9 to TRBJ1-1; 8 positions match TRBD1. Germline V gives CDR1 SEHNR, CDR2 FQNEAQ (reference sequence). V lost 3 bases, J lost 3 bases, and 3 bases stayed unmatched. CDR3 length equals 14 residues. This CDR3 reads CASSFSTGDTEAFF. DNA of the CDR3: TGTGCCAGCAGCTTTTCGACAGGGGACACTGAAGCTTTCTTT. The entire variable domain, with the rest obtained from reference TRBV7-9 and TRBJ1-1, is as follows: DTGVSQNPRHKITKRGQNVTFRCDPISEHNRLYWYRQTLGQGPEFLTYFQNEAQLEKSRLLSDRFSAERPKGSFSTLEIQRTEQGDSAMYLCASSFSTGDTEAFFGQGTRLTVV.

This clonotype showed up just once. The CDR3 DNA sequence: TGCAGTGCTTTTTCCTCGGGGGGCGAGGGCGAGCAGTTCTTC. It is translated as CSAFSSGGEGEQFF. This chain links TRBV20-1 with TRBJ2-7; D is perhaps TRBD2 (7 bases). Judging by the DNA end, TRBJ2-1 fits better; the J call may be wrong. Germline CDR1 and CDR2: DFQATT and SNEGSKA (reference sequence). This CDR3 has 14 residues.

This clonotype has ten or more counts. The chain recombines TRBV29-1 with TRBJ1-5, with TRBD1 identical over 11 bases. Germline V lookup: CDR1 SQVTM, CDR2 ANQGSEA. This CDR3 is 13 amino acids long. Trimming removed 7 bases from V and 5 bases from J; junction bases left unmatched: 4. The CDR3 sequence: CSAGQGADQPQHF. CDR3 nucleotide sequence: TGCAGCGCCGGACAGGGGGCCGATCAGCCCCAGCATTTT.

This clonotype was observed at least ten times. This chain joins TRBV7-9 and TRBJ2-7; D unclear. This CDR3 is 11 amino acids long. V lost 5 bases to trimming and J lost 5 bases, with 7 bases between them. The germline V gene has CDR1 SEHNR and CDR2 FQNEAQ (reference sequence). The DNA for the CDR3 is TGTGCCAGCAGCCCCACCGACGAGCAGTACTTC. Translated: CASSPTDEQYF.

There are many counts of this clonotype. The rearrangement uses TRBV7-2 and TRBJ2-5; TRBD2 might be the D (6 bases). The germline V gene has CDR1 SGHTA and CDR2 FQGNSA. The CDR3 runs 13 residues. Trimming pared 7 bases from V and 2 bases from J, leaving 11 bases between. The CDR3, as DNA: TGTGCCAGCACCCAGCGGGTTCAAGAGACCCAGTACTTC. Its protein product is CASTQRVQETQYF.

This chain links TRBV4-1 with TRBJ2-2, with 7 bases aligning to TRBD2. CDR1 and CDR2 (germline): MGHRA, YSYEKL. Trimming at V came to 1 base and at J to 8 bases, leaving 4 bases not matched to a gene. CDR3 size: 14 residues. The CDR3 region has the DNA TGCGCCAGCAGCCAAGGTGAAGCGGGAGGGGAGCTGTTTTTT. This codes for CASSQGEAGGELFF.

This clonotype was counted ten times or more. V usage is TRBV28 and J usage is TRBJ1-1; D remains ambiguous. The CDR3 extends over 11 amino acids. V lost 2 bases and J 10 bases, leaving 8 bases between the germline ends. The germline V gene has CDR1 MDHEN and CDR2 SYDVKM. The chain's CDR3 is CASSLRLAAFF. The CDR3 DNA follows: TGTGCCAGCAGTTTAAGGCTTGCAGCTTTCTTT.

CDR3 sequence: CSAGDSLNYGYTF. CDR3 in DNA: TGCAGCGCCGGGGACAGCCTTAACTATGGCTACACCTTC. The rearrangement uses TRBV29-1 and TRBJ1-2; TRBD1 aligns across 7 bases. Trimming cost V 7 bases and J 1 base; bases outside gene matches: 6. This CDR3 comprises 13 residues. Germline lookup yields CDR1 SQVTM and CDR2 ANQGSEA.

This clonotype appeared many times. The chain has TRBV4-1 and TRBJ1-5; 8 bases are a match to TRBD1. The CDR3 spans 13 residues. CDR1 and CDR2 (germline): MGHRA, YSYEKL. V gave up 3 bases and J gave up 6 bases; unmatched junction bases: 1. This CDR3 is CASSQTGVQPQHF. In nucleotides, the CDR3 is TGCGCCAGCAGCCAGACAGGGGTTCAGCCCCAGCATTTT.

The chain couples TRBV9 to TRBJ1-2; D uncertain. Germline values: CDR1 SGDLS, CDR2 YYNGEE. Trimming removed 3 bases from V and 6 bases from J, with 9 bases in between. The CDR3 covers 12 residues. The CDR3: CASSAGSHGYTF. CDR3 sequence (DNA): TGTGCCAGCAGCGCTGGGAGTCATGGCTACACCTTC.

This clonotype came up many times. The chain carries TRBV27 and TRBJ1-6; maybe TRBD1 (5 bases). CDR1 MNHEY and CDR2 SMNVEV come from the germline V gene (reference sequence). This CDR3 comprises 13 residues. V gave up 8 bases and J gave up 8 bases, with 13 bases separating them. The CDR3 is CASSWKGHSPLHF. The CDR3 region has the DNA TGTGCCAGCTCTTGGAAGGGGCATTCACCCCTCCACTTT.

This clonotype was picked up many times. The chain uses TRBV29-1 and TRBJ2-7, with D unclear. V lost 6 bases and J lost 0, with 9 bases in between. This CDR3 has 12 amino acids. The germline gives CDR1 SQVTM, CDR2 ANQGSEA. As DNA, the CDR3 is TGCAGCGTCGCAGCTAGCTCCTACGAGCAGTACTTC. Protein: CSVAASSYEQYF.

This clonotype was observed a few times. The CDR3 here is CASSPRTGEGYTF. The CDR3 DNA is TGTGCCAGCAGTCCCCGGACAGGGGAAGGCTACACCTTC. V is TRBV7-8 and J is TRBJ1-2; 9 bases are a match to TRBD1. CDR1 is SGHVS and CDR2 is FQNEAQ in the germline V gene. The CDR3 loop spans 13 amino acids. Germline trimming cut 6 bases from V and 8 bases from J; bases unmatched to any gene: 7.

The chain has TRBV7-8 and TRBJ2-1; the D gene could be TRBD1 or TRBD2 (5 bases each). Germline V CDR1 and CDR2: SGHVS, FQNEAQ. The V end lost 5 bases, the J end lost 10 bases, and 24 bases lay between the germline ends. This CDR3 is built from 16 residues. CDR3 bases: TGTGCCAGCAGCCTGCTTGGGGGAGTTCCTAGTGTGGAGCAGTTCTTC. It encodes CASSLLGGVPSVEQFF.

This clonotype was observed a handful of times. This chain joins TRBV29-1 and TRBJ1-2; 9 bases match TRBD1. Trimming at V came to 6 bases and at J to 5 bases, leaving 4 bases not matched to a gene. Per germline, CDR1 SQVTM and CDR2 ANQGSEA. This CDR3 contains 12 residues. The CDR3 nucleotides are TGCAGCGTGCCGGGACAGGGATATGGCTACACCTTC. Translation: CSVPGQGYGYTF.

This clonotype was detected many times. This rearrangement joins TRBV5-1 to TRBJ2-6; D gene ambiguous. Per the germline V gene, CDR1 is SGHRS and CDR2 is YFSETQ. CDR3 size: 20 residues. V gave up 0 bases and J gave up 0 bases, with 19 bases separating them. The CDR3 coding sequence is TGCGCCAGCAGCTTGGCCTTTATCCTTCTGGACCGCTCTGGGGCCAACGTCCTGACTTTC. It translates to CASSLAFILLDRSGANVLTF.

As regards this clonotype: The germline gene is not matched at one end of the junction; a read error may be the cause. The chain uses TRBV28 and TRBJ1-1; 7 nucleotides agree with TRBD1. Per germline, CDR1 MDHEN and CDR2 SYDVKM. The CDR3 loop spans 12 amino acids. The CDR3 loop reads CASSSSTHRGPF. The DNA of the CDR3 is TGTGCCAGCAGTTCCAGCACACACAGGGGCCCTTTT.

The rearrangement links TRBV6-5 to TRBJ2-7, with 15 bases identical to TRBD2. Trimming at V came to 6 bases and at J to 2 bases, leaving 17 bases not matched to a gene. The CDR3 has 20 amino acids. Germline CDR1 and CDR2: MNHEY and SVGAGI. The CDR3 loop reads CASRAPPGLAGGHPTYEQYF. CDR3 coding DNA: TGTGCCAGCAGAGCCCCTCCGGGACTAGCGGGAGGTCACCCTACCTACGAGCAGTACTTC.

The J gene is TRBJ1-1, the V gene TRBV7-3; D gene ambiguous. CDR3 length: 18 amino acids. V was pared by 1 base and J by 5 bases, with 23 bases between. Germline V gene sequence: CDR1 SGHTA, CDR2 FQGTGA. CDR3 DNA: TGTGCCAGCAGCTTAAGTCGTCGCGGGAGGGCCGGGGAAACTGAAGCTTTCTTT. Translation: CASSLSRRGRAGETEAFF.

In its sample, this clonotype was seen many times. The chain has TRBV5-1 and TRBJ1-2, with D hard to call. The CDR3 sequence is 15 residues long. The germline V and J ends were trimmed by 6 bases and 1 base, with 16 bases remaining between them. Germline loops: CDR1 SGHRS, CDR2 YFSETQ. The CDR3 loop is CASMTGPNVNYGYTF. The CDR3 region has the DNA TGCGCCAGCATGACGGGCCCCAACGTTAACTATGGCTACACCTTC.